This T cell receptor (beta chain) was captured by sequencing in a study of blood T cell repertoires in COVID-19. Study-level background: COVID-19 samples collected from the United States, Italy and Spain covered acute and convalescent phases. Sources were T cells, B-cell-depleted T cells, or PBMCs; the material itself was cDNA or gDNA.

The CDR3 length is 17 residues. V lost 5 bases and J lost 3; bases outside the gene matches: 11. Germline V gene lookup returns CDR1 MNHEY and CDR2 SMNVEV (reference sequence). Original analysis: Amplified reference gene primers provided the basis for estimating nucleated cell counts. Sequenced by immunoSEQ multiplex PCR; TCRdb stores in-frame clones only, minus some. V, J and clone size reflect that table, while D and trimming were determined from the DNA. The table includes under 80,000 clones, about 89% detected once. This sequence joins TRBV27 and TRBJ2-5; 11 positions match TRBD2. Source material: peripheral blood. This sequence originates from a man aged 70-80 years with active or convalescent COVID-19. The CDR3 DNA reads TGTGCCAGCAGTCTCTCACTAGCGGGAGCGGGGAAAGAGACCCAGTACTTC. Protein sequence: CASSLSLAGAGKETQYF.